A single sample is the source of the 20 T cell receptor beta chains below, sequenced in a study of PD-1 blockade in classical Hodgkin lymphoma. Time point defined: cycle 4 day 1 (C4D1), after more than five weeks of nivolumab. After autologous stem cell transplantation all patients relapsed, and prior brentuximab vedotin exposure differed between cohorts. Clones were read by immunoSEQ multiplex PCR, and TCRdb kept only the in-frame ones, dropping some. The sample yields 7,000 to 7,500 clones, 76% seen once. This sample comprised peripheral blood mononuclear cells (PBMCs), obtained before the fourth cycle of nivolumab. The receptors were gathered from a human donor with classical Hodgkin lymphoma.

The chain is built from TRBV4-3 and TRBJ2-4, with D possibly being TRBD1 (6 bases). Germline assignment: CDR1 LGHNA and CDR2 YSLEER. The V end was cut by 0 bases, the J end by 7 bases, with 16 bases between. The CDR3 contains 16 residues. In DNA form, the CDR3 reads TGCGCCAGCAGCCAAGACCCTCTGGTTCAGGGGAACATTCAGTACTTC. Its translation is CASSQDPLVQGNIQYF.

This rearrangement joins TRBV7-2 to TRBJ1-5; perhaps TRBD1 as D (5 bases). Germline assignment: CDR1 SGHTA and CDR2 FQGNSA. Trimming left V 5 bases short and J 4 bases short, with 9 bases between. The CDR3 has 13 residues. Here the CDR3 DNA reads TGTGCCAGCAGCCCCGACAGAAATCAGCCCCAGCATTTT. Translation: CASSPDRNQPQHF.

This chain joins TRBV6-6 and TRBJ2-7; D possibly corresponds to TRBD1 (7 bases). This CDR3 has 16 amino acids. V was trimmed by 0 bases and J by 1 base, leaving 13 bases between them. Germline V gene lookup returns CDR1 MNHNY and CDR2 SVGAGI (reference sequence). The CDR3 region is CASSYSGRGDSYEQYF. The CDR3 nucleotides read TGTGCCAGCAGTTACTCGGGCAGGGGGGATTCCTACGAGCAGTACTTC.

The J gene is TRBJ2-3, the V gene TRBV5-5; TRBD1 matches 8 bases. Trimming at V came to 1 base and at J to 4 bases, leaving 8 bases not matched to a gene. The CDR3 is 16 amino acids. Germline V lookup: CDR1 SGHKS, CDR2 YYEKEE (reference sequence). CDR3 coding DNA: TGTGCCAGCAGCTTGACGACAGGGGCTGGTGCAGATACGCAGTATTTT. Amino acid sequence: CASSLTTGAGADTQYF.

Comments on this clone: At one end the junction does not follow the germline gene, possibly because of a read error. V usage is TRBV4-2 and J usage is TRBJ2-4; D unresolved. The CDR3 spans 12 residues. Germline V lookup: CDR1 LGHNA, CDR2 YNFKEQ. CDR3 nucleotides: TGTGTCAGCAGCCAATCGGAAAACATTCAGTACTTC. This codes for CVSSQSENIQYF.

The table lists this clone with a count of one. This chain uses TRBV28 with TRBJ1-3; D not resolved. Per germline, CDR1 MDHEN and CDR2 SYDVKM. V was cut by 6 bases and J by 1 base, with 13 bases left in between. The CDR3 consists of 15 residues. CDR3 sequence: CASSPPGMSGNTIYF. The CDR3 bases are TGTGCCAGCAGCCCCCCGGGGATGTCTGGAAACACCATATATTTT.

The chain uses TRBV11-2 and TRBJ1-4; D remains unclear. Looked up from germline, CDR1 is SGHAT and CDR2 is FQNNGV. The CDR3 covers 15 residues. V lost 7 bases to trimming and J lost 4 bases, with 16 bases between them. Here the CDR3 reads CASTLKGWNNEKLFF. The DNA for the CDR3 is TGTGCCAGCACTTTAAAGGGATGGAATAATGAAAAACTGTTTTTT.

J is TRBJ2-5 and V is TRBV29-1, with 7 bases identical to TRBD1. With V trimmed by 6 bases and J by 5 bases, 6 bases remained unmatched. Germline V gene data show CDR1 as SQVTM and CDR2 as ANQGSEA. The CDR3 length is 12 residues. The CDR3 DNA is TGCAGCGTGGGACAGTTTGGGGAGACCCAGTACTTC. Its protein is CSVGQFGETQYF.

The CDR3 sequence is CASGTQNQETQYF. For the CDR3, the DNA is TGTGCCTCCGGGACACAAAACCAAGAGACCCAGTACTTC. This chain links TRBV19 with TRBJ2-5, with TRBD1 as a possible D gene (6 bases). Germline V CDR1 and CDR2: LNHDA, SQIVND (reference sequence). Trimming cost V 11 bases and J 0 bases, with 13 bases left between them. The CDR3 runs to 13 residues.

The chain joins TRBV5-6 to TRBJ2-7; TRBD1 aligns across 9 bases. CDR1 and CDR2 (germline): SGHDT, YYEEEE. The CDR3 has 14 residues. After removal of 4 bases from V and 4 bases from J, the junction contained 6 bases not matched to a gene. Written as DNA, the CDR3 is TGTGCCAGCAGCAAGGACAGGGGACTTTACGAGCAGTACTTC. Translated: CASSKDRGLYEQYF. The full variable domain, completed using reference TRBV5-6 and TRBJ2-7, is DAGVTQSPTHLIKTRGQQVTLRCSPKSGHDTVSWYQQALGQGPQFIFQYYEEEERQRGNFPDRFSGHQFPNYSSELNVNALLLGDSALYLCASSKDRGLYEQYFGPGTRLTVT.

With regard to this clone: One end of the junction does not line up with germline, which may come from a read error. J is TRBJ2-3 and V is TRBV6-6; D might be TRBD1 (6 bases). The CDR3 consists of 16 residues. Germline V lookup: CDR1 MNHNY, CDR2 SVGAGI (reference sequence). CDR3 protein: CASSLLRGQPTGTQYF. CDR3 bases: TGTGCCAGCAGTCTACTCCGCGGACAGCCCACAGGTACGCAGTATTTT.

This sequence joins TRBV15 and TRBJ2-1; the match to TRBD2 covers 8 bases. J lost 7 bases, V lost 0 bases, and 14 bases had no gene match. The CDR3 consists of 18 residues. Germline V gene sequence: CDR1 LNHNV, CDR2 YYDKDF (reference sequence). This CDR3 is CATSRDIFQRENRNEQFF. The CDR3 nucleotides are TGTGCCACCAGCAGAGATATTTTCCAGCGGGAGAATCGGAATGAGCAGTTCTTC.

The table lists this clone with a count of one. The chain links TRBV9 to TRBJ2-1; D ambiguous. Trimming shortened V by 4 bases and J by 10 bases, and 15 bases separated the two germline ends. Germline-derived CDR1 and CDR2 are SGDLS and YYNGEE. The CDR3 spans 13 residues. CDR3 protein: CASSPLWAPEQFF. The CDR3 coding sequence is TGTGCCAGCAGCCCTTTGTGGGCCCCAGAGCAGTTCTTC.

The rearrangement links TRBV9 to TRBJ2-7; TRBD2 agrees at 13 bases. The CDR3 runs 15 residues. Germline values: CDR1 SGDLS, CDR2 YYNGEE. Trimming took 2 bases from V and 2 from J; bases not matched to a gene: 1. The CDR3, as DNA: TGTGCCAGCAGCGTGGGACTAGCGGGGACCTACGAGCAGTACTTC. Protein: CASSVGLAGTYEQYF.

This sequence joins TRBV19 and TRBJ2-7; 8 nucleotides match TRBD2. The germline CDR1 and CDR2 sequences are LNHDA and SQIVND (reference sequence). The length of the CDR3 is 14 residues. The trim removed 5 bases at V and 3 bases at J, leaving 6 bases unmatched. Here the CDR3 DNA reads TGTGCCAGTAGTCGAAGCGGGAGAAGCTACGAGCAGTACTTC. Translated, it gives CASSRSGRSYEQYF.

The CDR3 reads CASSLPRRSTAETQYF. CDR3 DNA: TGTGCCAGCAGCTTGCCCCGACGGAGTACCGCGGAGACCCAGTACTTC. The chain has TRBV7-9 and TRBJ2-5; no definite D call. Trimming cost V 3 bases and J 5 bases, with 19 bases left between them. The CDR3 has 16 amino acids. In germline, CDR1 is SEHNR, CDR2 FQNEAQ (reference sequence).

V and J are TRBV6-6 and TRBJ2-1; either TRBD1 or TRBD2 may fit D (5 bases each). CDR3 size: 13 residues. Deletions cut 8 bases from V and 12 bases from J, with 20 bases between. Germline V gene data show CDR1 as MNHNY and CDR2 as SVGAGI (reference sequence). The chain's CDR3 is CASGTNSDGGQFF. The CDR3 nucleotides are TGTGCCAGCGGTACCAATAGCGATGGGGGGCAGTTCTTC.

CDR3 coding DNA: TGTGCCAGCAGTCGACAGACAACCCAGTATGGCTACACCTTC. Protein sequence: CASSRQTTQYGYTF. The chain recombines TRBV28 with TRBJ1-2; maybe TRBD1 (5 bases). This CDR3 comprises 14 residues. The V and J ends lost 5 bases and 5 bases respectively, with 15 bases between them. Per the germline V gene, CDR1 is MDHEN and CDR2 is SYDVKM.

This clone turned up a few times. The CDR3 spells CASSLSEVGAREQYF. Written as DNA, the CDR3 is TGTGCCAGCAGCTTGTCTGAGGTGGGGGCGCGGGAGCAGTACTTC. The chain has TRBV5-4 and TRBJ2-7; tentatively, D is TRBD1 (6 bases). Between the trimmed V and J ends, which lost 1 base and 7 bases, there was a span of 18 bases. CDR3 length: 15 residues. Germline V gene sequence: CDR1 SGHNT, CDR2 YYREEE (reference sequence).

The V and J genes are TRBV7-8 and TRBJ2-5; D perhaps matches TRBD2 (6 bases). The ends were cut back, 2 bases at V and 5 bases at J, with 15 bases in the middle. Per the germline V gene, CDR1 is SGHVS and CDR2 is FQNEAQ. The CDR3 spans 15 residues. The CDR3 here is CASSLRVGSRETQYF. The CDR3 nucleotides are TGTGCCAGCAGCTTACGGGTCGGGAGCAGGGAGACCCAGTACTTC.